The rows below give T cell receptor beta chains drawn from one sample of a study of blood T cell repertoires in COVID-19. Sequenced by immunoSEQ multiplex PCR; TCRdb stores in-frame clones only, minus some. The sample carries 300,000 to 350,000 clones, 80% to 95% recorded once. The sequencing sample was made of peripheral blood. The origin of the receptors is a woman aged 25 to 39 with COVID-19, enrolled during active disease. Each CDR3 is given with its conserved first and last residue. The D gene is left open where the match is weak. Only part of the rows carry a size: once, few, many, or a class if the clone is expanded.

size,J,D,V,CDR3,DNA
NA,TRBJ1-1,TRBD1,TRBV19,CASRDSSMNTEAFF,TGTGCCAGTCGGGACAGCTCCATGAACACTGAAGCTTTCTTT
NA,TRBJ2-2,NA,TRBV5-6,CASSLFMDRYTGELFF,TGTGCCAGCAGCTTGTTCATGGACAGATACACCGGGGAGCTGTTTTTT
NA,TRBJ2-2,NA,TRBV7-9,CASSPDSANTGELFF,TGTGCCAGCAGCCCGGACTCAGCGAACACCGGGGAGCTGTTTTTT
NA,TRBJ2-1,NA,TRBV7-2,CASSLEADSYNEQFF,TGTGCCAGCAGCTTAGAAGCGGATTCCTACAATGAGCAGTTCTTC
NA,TRBJ2-5,TRBD1,TRBV11-3,CASSPGTDTQETQYF,TGTGCCAGCAGCCCCGGGACAGACACTCAAGAGACCCAGTACTTC
NA,TRBJ2-2,TRBD2,TRBV13,CASSSTSGINTGELFF,TGTGCCAGCAGCTCGACTAGCGGGATAAACACCGGGGAGCTGTTTTTT
NA,TRBJ2-7,TRBD1,TRBV27,CASRPGQGVYEQYF,TGTGCCAGTAGACCGGGACAGGGGGTCTACGAGCAGTACTTC
NA,TRBJ2-1,NA,TRBV28,CASSFRRGNEQFF,TGTGCCAGCAGTTTCCGCCGGGGCAATGAGCAGTTCTTC
NA,TRBJ2-7,NA,TRBV19,CASSYRFSYEQYF,TGTGCCAGTAGTTACAGATTCTCCTACGAGCAGTACTTC
NA,TRBJ1-1,TRBD1,TRBV5-1,CASSSWDSSTEAFF,TGCGCCAGCAGCTCCTGGGACAGTAGCACTGAAGCTTTCTTT
NA,TRBJ2-7,NA,TRBV30,CAWSVRVTAYEQYF,TGTGCCTGGAGTGTACGGGTAACGGCCTACGAGCAGTACTTC
NA,TRBJ2-3,NA,TRBV4-1,CASSQVQSSTDTQYF,TGCGCCAGCAGCCAAGTCCAGTCTAGCACAGATACGCAGTATTTT
NA,TRBJ1-2,NA,TRBV28,CASIAAEGGGYTF,TGTGCCAGCATCGCCGCCGAGGGGGGGGGCTACACCTTC
NA,TRBJ1-6,NA,TRBV4-1,CASSQVPDSPLHF,TGCGCCAGCAGCCAAGTTCCGGATTCACCCCTCCACTTT
NA,TRBJ1-5,NA,TRBV7-9,CASSPGGVQSNQPQHF,TGTGCCAGCAGCCCCGGGGGTGTCCAGAGCAATCAGCCCCAGCATTTT
NA,TRBJ1-1,NA,TRBV6-5,CASSRGGRGNTEAFF,TGTGCCAGCAGTAGGGGGGGCAGGGGGAACACTGAAGCTTTCTTT
NA,TRBJ2-3,NA,TRBV28,CASSSYRLLDTQYF,TGTGCCAGCAGTTCCTACAGACTACTAGATACGCAGTATTTT
NA,TRBJ2-2,NA,TRBV30,CAWNPRSGELFF,TGTGCCTGGAACCCAAGGAGCGGGGAGCTGTTTTTT
NA,TRBJ1-3,NA,TRBV4-3,CASSQFRVGNTIYF,TGCGCCAGCAGCCAGTTTCGGGTCGGAAACACCATATATTTT
NA,TRBJ1-1,NA,TRBV13,CATTRQPDTEAFF,TGTGCCACCACCCGACAGCCCGACACTGAAGCTTTCTTT
NA,TRBJ1-1,NA,TRBV9,CASSVGGATEAFF,TGTGCCAGCAGCGTAGGCGGGGCTACTGAAGCTTTCTTT
NA,TRBJ2-2,TRBD2,TRBV24-1,CATSEPSGNGELFF,TGTGCCACCAGTGAACCTAGCGGGAACGGGGAGCTGTTTTTT
NA,TRBJ2-2,TRBD1,TRBV14,CASSQATGRAGELFF,TGTGCCAGCAGCCAAGCGACAGGGCGCGCCGGGGAGCTGTTTTTT
NA,TRBJ2-1,TRBD1,TRBV5-1,CASSLLGTGYNEQFF,TGCGCCAGCAGCCTATTAGGGACAGGCTACAATGAGCAGTTCTTC
NA,TRBJ2-7,NA,TRBV6-5,CASSRTGRYDEQYF,TGTGCCAGCAGCCGGACTGGTCGGTATGACGAGCAGTACTTC
once,TRBJ2-1,NA,TRBV28,CASSFSNEQFF,TGTGCCAGCAGTTTCAGCAATGAGCAGTTCTTC
NA,TRBJ1-5,TRBD1,TRBV5-6,CASSFAGGYHQPQHF,TGTGCCAGCAGCTTCGCAGGGGGCTATCATCAGCCCCAGCATTTT
NA,TRBJ2-7,NA,TRBV21-1,CASLRYYEQYF,TGTGCCAGCCTACGGTACTACGAGCAGTACTTC
once,TRBJ1-1,TRBD1,TRBV4-1,CASSLGQGTEAFF,TGCGCCAGCAGCTTAGGACAGGGGACTGAAGCTTTCTTT
NA,TRBJ1-5,TRBD1,TRBV27,CASRRQGASNQPQHF,TGTGCCAGCAGGCGACAGGGGGCTAGCAATCAGCCCCAGCATTTT
once,TRBJ2-2,NA,TRBV15,CATSAPGTLGGELFF,TGTGCCACCAGCGCCCCCGGGACTCTGGGCGGGGAGCTGTTTTTT
once,TRBJ2-2,TRBD2,TRBV6-6,CASRPGLAGVTELFF,TGTGCCAGTCGTCCGGGACTAGCGGGAGTCACGGAGCTGTTTTTT
NA,TRBJ1-5,NA,TRBV18,CASSPAGNFNQPQHF,TGTGCCAGCTCACCGGCAGGGAATTTCAATCAGCCCCAGCATTTT
NA,TRBJ1-2,TRBD1,TRBV29-1,CSVEGQSRGYGYTF,TGCAGCGTTGAGGGACAGTCGAGGGGCTATGGCTACACCTTC
NA,TRBJ1-2,TRBD1,TRBV18,CASSPQGQGLYGYTF,TGTGCCAGCTCACCGCAGGGACAGGGCCTCTATGGCTACACCTTC
NA,TRBJ2-1,TRBD1,TRBV19,CASSKDRGDEQFF,TGTGCCAGTAGTAAGGACAGGGGCGATGAGCAGTTCTTC
few,TRBJ1-4,TRBD1,TRBV7-2,CASSVGQSNEKLFF,TGTGCCAGCAGCGTGGGACAGAGTAATGAAAAACTGTTTTTT
NA,TRBJ2-7,TRBD2,TRBV6-5,CASRLRGIYEQYF,TGTGCCAGCAGATTGCGGGGGATCTACGAGCAGTACTTC
NA,TRBJ1-2,NA,TRBV10-3,CAISDRPQSNYGYTF,TGTGCCATCAGTGACCGACCACAGAGCAACTATGGCTACACCTTC
NA,TRBJ1-5,NA,TRBV10-3,CAISDPGTFNQPQHF,TGTGCCATCAGTGATCCCGGGACATTCAATCAGCCCCAGCATTTT
NA,TRBJ1-2,NA,TRBV27,CASSFSGAVGYTF,TGTGCCAGCAGTTTCTCAGGGGCGGTTGGCTACACCTTC
once,TRBJ2-7,TRBD2,TRBV19,CASGTSGTYEQYF,TGTGCCAGCGGGACTAGCGGTACCTACGAGCAGTACTTC
NA,TRBJ1-4,NA,TRBV27,CASSSIRTTNEKLFF,TGTGCCAGCAGTAGTATCAGGACAACTAATGAAAAACTGTTTTTT
NA,TRBJ2-1,TRBD2,TRBV4-3,CASSQEGAGGENEQFF,TGCGCCAGCAGCCAAGAGGGGGCGGGAGGAGAGAATGAGCAGTTCTTC
NA,TRBJ2-7,TRBD2,TRBV4-1,CASSRGGAGGGSYEQYF,TGCGCCAGCAGCCGTGGAGGGGCGGGAGGGGGCTCCTACGAGCAGTACTTC